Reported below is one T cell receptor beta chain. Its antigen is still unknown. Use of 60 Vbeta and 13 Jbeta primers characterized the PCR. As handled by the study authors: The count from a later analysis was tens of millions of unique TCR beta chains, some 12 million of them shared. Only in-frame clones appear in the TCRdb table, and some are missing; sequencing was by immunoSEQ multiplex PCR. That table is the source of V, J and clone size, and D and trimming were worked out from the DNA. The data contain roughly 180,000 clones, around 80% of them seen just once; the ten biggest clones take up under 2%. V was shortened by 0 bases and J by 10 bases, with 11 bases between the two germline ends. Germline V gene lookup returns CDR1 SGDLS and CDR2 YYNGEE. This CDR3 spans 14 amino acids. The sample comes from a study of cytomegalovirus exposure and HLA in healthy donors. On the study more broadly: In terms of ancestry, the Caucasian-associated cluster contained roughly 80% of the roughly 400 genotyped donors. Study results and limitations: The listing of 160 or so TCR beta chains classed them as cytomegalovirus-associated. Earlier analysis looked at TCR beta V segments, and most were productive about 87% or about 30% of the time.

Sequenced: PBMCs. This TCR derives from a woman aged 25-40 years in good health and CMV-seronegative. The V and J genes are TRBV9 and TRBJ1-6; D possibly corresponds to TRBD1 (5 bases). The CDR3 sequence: CASSVGGAGSPLHF. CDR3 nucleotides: TGTGCCAGCAGCGTAGGAGGGGCGGGATCACCCCTCCACTTT.